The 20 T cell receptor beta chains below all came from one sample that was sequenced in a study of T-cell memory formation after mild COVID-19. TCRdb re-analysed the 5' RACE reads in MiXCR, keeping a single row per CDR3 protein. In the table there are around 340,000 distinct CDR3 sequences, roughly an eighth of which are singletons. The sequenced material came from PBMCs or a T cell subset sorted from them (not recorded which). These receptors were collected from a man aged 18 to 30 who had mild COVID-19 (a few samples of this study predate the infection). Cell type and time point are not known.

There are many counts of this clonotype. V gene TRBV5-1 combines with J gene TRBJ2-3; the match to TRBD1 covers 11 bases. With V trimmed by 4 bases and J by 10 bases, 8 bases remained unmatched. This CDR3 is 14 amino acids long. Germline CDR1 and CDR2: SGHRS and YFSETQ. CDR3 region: CASSPGTGGVAQYF. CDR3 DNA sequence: TGCGCCAGCAGCCCCGGGACAGGGGGTGTGGCGCAGTATTTT.

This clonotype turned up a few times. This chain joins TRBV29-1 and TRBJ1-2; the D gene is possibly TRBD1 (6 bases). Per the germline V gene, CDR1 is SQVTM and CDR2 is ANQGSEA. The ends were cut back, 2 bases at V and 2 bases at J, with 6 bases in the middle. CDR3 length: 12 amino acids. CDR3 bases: TGCAGCGTTGAAAGGGGGAACTATGGCTACACCTTC. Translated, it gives CSVERGNYGYTF.

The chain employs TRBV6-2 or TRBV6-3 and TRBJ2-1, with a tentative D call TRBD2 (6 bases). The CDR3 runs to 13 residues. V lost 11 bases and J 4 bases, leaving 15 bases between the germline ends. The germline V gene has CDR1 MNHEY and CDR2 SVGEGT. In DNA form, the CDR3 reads TGTGCCGCGGGGACGGTCACATACAATGAGCAGTTCTTC. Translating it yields CAAGTVTYNEQFF.

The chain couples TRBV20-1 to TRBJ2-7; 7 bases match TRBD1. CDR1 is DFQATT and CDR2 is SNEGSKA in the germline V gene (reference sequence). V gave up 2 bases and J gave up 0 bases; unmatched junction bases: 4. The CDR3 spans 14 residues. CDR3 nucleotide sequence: TGCAGTGCTAGAAGGGACAGCCTCTCCTACGAGCAGTACTTC. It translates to CSARRDSLSYEQYF.

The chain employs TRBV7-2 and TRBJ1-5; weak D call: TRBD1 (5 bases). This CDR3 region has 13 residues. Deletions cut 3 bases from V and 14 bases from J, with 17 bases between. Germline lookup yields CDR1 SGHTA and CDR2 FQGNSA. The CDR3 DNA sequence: TGTGCCAGCAGCTTGGGGCAGGCGGGTCAAAAGCATTTT. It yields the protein CASSLGQAGQKHF.

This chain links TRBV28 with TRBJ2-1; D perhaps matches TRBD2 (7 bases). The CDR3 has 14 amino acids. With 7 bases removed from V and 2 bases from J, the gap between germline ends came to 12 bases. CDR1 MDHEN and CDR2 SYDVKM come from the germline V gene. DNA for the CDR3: TGTGCCAGCAAGGGAGGGGGGCCCTACAATGAGCAGTTCTTC. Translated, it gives CASKGGGPYNEQFF.

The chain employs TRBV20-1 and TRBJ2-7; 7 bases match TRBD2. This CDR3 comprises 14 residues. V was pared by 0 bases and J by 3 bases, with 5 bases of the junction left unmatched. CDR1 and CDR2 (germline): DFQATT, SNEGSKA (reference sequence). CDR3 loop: CSARDRDYLYEQYV. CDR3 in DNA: TGCAGTGCTAGAGACCGGGACTACCTCTACGAGCAGTACGTC.

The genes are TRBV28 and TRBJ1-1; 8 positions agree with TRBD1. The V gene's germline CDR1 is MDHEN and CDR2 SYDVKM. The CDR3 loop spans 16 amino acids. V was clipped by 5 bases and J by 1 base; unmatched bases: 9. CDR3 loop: CASSAPGQAANTEAFF. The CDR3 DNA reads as TGTGCCAGCAGTGCCCCGGGACAGGCCGCGAACACTGAAGCTTTCTTT.

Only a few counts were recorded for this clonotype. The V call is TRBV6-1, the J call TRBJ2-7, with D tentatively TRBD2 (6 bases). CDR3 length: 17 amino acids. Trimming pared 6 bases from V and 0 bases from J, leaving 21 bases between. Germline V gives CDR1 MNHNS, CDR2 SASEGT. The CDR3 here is CASRKGPGGPFSYEQYF. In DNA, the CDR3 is TGTGCCAGCAGGAAGGGGCCCGGGGGTCCTTTCTCCTACGAGCAGTACTTC.

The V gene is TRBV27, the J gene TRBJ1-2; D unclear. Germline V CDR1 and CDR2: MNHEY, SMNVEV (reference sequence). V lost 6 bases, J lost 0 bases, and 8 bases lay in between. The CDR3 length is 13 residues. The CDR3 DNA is TGTGCCAGCAGGACTCTAGCTAACTATGGCTACACCTTC. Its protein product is CASRTLANYGYTF.

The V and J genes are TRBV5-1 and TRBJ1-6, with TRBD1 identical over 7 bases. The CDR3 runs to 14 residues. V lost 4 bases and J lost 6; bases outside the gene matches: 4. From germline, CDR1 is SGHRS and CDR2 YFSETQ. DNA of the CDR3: TGCGCCAGCAGCCCCGGACAGGTTAATTCACCCCTCCACTTT. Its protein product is CASSPGQVNSPLHF.

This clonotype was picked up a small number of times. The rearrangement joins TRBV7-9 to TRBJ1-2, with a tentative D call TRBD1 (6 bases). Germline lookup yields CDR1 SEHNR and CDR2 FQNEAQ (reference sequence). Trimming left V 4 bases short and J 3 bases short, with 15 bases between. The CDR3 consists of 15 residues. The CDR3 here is CASSYTTGDYYGYTF. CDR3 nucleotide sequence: TGTGCCAGCAGCTACACGACAGGAGATTACTATGGCTACACCTTC.

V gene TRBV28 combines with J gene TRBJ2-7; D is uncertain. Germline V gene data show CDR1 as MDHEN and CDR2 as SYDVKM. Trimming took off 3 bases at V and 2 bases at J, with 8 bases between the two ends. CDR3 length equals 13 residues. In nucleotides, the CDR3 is TGTGCCAGCAGTTTGGGCCGAACCTACGAGCAGTACGTC. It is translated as CASSLGRTYEQYV.

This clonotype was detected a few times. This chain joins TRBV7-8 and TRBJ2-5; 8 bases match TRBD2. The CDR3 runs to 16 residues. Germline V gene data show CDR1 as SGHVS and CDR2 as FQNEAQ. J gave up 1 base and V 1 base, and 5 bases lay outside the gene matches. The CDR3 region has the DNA TGTGCCAGCAGCTTAGACTGGCGGGGGGCCCAAGAGACCCAGTACTTC. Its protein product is CASSLDWRGAQETQYF.

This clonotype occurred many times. The DNA for the CDR3 is TGCGCCAGCAGCTTGGGACTAGTGCTGAACACTGAAGCTTTCTTT. Its protein product is CASSLGLVLNTEAFF. This chain links TRBV5-1 with TRBJ1-1; D not resolved. The germline CDR1 and CDR2 sequences are SGHRS and YFSETQ. Deletions cut 0 bases from V and 0 bases from J, with 9 bases between. The CDR3 contains 15 residues.

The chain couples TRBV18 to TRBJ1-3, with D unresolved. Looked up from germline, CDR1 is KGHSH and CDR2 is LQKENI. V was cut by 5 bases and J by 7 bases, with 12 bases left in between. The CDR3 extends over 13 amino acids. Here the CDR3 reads CASSKDGPNTIYF. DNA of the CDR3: TGTGCCAGCTCAAAGGACGGCCCGAACACCATATATTTT.

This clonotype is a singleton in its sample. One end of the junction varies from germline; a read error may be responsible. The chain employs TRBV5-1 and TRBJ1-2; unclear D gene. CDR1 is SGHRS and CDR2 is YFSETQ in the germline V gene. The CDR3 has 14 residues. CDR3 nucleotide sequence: TGCGACAGCAGCCCCCGGGCTGGAGTTGATGGCTACACCTTC. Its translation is CDSSPRAGVDGYTF.

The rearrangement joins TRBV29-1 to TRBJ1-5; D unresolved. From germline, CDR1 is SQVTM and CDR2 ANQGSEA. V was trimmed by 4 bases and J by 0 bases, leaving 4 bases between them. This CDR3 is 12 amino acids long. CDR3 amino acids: CSVGYSNQPQHF. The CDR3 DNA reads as TGCAGCGTTGGATATAGCAATCAGCCCCAGCATTTT.

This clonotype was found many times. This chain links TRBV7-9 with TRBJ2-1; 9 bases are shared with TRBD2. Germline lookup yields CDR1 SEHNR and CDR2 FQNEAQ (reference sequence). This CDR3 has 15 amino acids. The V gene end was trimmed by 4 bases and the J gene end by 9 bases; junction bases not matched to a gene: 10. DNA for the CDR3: TGTGCCAGCAGCTCCCTTGCGGGGGGGCCAGGTGAGCAGTTCTTC. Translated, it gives CASSSLAGGPGEQFF.

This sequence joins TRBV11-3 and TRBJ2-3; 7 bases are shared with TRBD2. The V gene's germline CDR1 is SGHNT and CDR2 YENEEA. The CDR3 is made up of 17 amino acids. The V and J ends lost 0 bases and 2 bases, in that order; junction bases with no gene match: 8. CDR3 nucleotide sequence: TGTGCCAGCAGCTTAGACCTTAGGGCGGGGGTCACAGATACGCAGTATTTT. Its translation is CASSLDLRAGVTDTQYF. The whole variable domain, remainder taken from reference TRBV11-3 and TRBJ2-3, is EAGVVQSPRYKIIEKKQPVAFWCNPISGHNTLYWYLQNLGQGPELLIRYENEEAVDDSQLPKDRFSAERLKGVDSTLKIQPAELGDSAVYLCASSLDLRAGVTDTQYFGPGTRLTVL.